These T cell receptor beta chains were read from a single sample in a study of blood T cells in healthy people across ages. MiXCR, run by TCRdb on the 5' RACE reads, gives a single entry per CDR3 protein. In the table there are around 1,000,000 distinct CDR3 sequences, around 27% of which are singletons. The data also belong to a second study, concerning T cells of mothers and their children.

Source material: blood. The source is a girl aged 2 to 10 in good health. Each CDR3 is given with its conserved first and last residue. The D gene is left open where the match is weak.

D	length	V	J	CDR3
TRBD1	15	TRBV12-3/TRBV12-4	TRBJ2-7	CASSPGQGASYEQYF
NA	16	TRBV7-3	TRBJ2-1	CASSLTAGTGIKEQFF
TRBD1	16	TRBV5-1	TRBJ1-1	CASSAGTGEVHTEAFF
NA	16	TRBV12-3/TRBV12-4	TRBJ2-2	CASSLNGRVRTGELFF
NA	13	TRBV20-1	TRBJ1-2	CSARPLRNCGYTF
TRBD2	14	TRBV20-1	NA	CSAREAGGIYEQYF
NA	12	TRBV29-1	TRBJ2-5	CSALDPGETQYF
NA	15	TRBV4-1	TRBJ2-3	CASSQLARLTDTQYF
NA	13	TRBV28	TRBJ1-1	CASSKNSNTEAFF
NA	16	TRBV5-1	NA	CASSERAGQTPYEQYF
NA	18	TRBV4-1	TRBJ1-2	CASAPGPLIRRSNYGYTF
TRBD1	18	TRBV6-2/TRBV6-3	TRBJ2-2	CASSYSKDRALNTGELFF
NA	19	TRBV28	TRBJ1-5	CASSLSGESSAYSNQPQHF
TRBD2	18	TRBV4-1	TRBJ2-2	CAIRQGSPSGRLDGELFF
NA	11	TRBV29-1	TRBJ2-3	CSVEGAFTQYF
TRBD1	17	TRBV24-1	TRBJ2-3	CATSDAFRGPSTDTQYF
NA	13	TRBV7-2	NA	CASSLESSNEQFF
NA	15	TRBV5-1	NA	CASSFPKEVVNEQFF
NA	16	TRBV29-1	TRBJ1-2	CSVPQDSSFPNYGYTF
NA	13	TRBV3-1	TRBJ2-5	CASSTGLSETQYF
TRBD2	16	TRBV28	TRBJ2-7	CASSQPGGGQWNEQYF
TRBD2	14	TRBV3-1	TRBJ2-1	CASSPSGVRNEQFF
TRBD2	15	TRBV13	TRBJ2-1	CASSFSGRAGNEQFF
TRBD1	12	TRBV12-3/TRBV12-4	TRBJ2-1	CASSITGGEQFF
TRBD1	14	TRBV7-9	TRBJ1-2	CASSWGQGGYGYTF
NA	16	TRBV21-1	TRBJ2-5	CASSKEGDRIQETQYF
NA	15	TRBV9	TRBJ1-5	CASSDGTDPNQPQHF